The 31 T cell receptor beta chains listed next were all sequenced from one sample in a study of blood T cell repertoires in COVID-19. The assay was immunoSEQ multiplex PCR, and TCRdb's table has in-frame clones only and misses some. This sample yields about 42,000 clones, of which roughly 87% are seen a single time; less than 7% belongs to the top ten. The sample comprised peripheral blood. These receptors all stem from a human donor in a cohort sampled during active COVID-19.

The rearrangement joins TRBV5-4 to TRBJ1-4; TRBD1 might be the D (6 bases). The germline V and J ends were trimmed by 4 bases and 0 bases, with 10 bases remaining between them. The germline V gene encodes CDR1 SGHNT and CDR2 YYREEE (reference sequence). The CDR3 has 15 amino acids. DNA for the CDR3: TGTGCCAGCAGCGCCTCAGGGGCAACTAATGAAAAACTGTTTTTT. Its protein product is CASSASGATNEKLFF.

The gene calls are TRBV19 and TRBJ2-1; possible D gene TRBD1, 6 bases. Per the germline V gene, CDR1 is LNHDA and CDR2 is SQIVND (reference sequence). The ends were cut back, 2 bases at V and 7 bases at J, with 12 bases in the middle. The CDR3 runs 14 residues. As DNA, the CDR3 is TGTGCCAGTAGTATATGGGGGCGCAGAAATGAGCAGTTCTTC. Amino acid sequence: CASSIWGRRNEQFF.

The chain has TRBV19 and TRBJ2-1; D gene uncertain. Per the germline V gene, CDR1 is LNHDA and CDR2 is SQIVND (reference sequence). CDR3 length: 13 amino acids. Trimming cost V 3 bases and J 6 bases, with 9 bases left between them. CDR3 loop: CASSIPRGNEQFF. The CDR3 DNA reads TGTGCCAGTAGTATCCCCCGAGGCAATGAGCAGTTCTTC. Full variable domain (remainder filled in from reference TRBV19 and TRBJ2-1): DGGITQSPKYLFRKEGQNVTLSCEQNLNHDAMYWYRQDPGQGLRLIYYSQIVNDFQKGDIAEGYSVSREKKESFPLTVTSAQKNPTAFYLCASSIPRGNEQFFGPGTRLTVL.

CDR3 amino acids: CSVSSAFGANVLTF. In DNA, the CDR3 is TGCAGCGTTTCAAGCGCCTTTGGGGCCAACGTCCTGACTTTC. The chain combines TRBV29-1 with TRBJ2-6; D not resolved. The germline CDR1 and CDR2 sequences are SQVTM and ANQGSEA. Between the trimmed V and J ends, which lost 5 bases and 3 bases, there was a span of 11 bases. The CDR3 contains 14 residues.

This chain connects TRBV4-3 to TRBJ1-6, with a tentative D call TRBD1 (6 bases). CDR3 length equals 16 residues. In germline, CDR1 is LGHNA, CDR2 YSLEER. With 5 bases removed from V and 7 bases from J, the gap between germline ends came to 18 bases. The CDR3 bases are TGCGCCAGCAGCTCGGGTAATTGGGGGACAAATTCACCCCTCCACTTT. Translated: CASSSGNWGTNSPLHF.

Concerning this clone itself: One end of the junction fails to match germline, which may point to a read error. The chain combines TRBV9 with TRBJ2-3; tentatively, D is TRBD2 (7 bases). The germline CDR1 and CDR2 sequences are SGDLS and YYNGEE. The CDR3 has 17 amino acids. CDR3 residues: CPSSVEGGRDYTDTQYF. CDR3 DNA sequence: TGCCCCAGCAGCGTAGAGGGGGGGCGGGATTACACAGATACGCAGTATTTT.

CDR3 nucleotide sequence: TGTGCCAGCATACACCTAGCGTCGGGGGCCTACGAGCAGTACTTC. Its protein is CASIHLASGAYEQYF. The chain uses TRBV7-8 and TRBJ2-7; tentative D call: TRBD2 (6 bases). There are 15 residues in the CDR3. V was pared by 7 bases and J by 2 bases, with 18 bases between. Looked up from germline, CDR1 is SGHVS and CDR2 is FQNEAQ.

The genes are TRBV5-1 and TRBJ2-1; 8 positions agree with TRBD1. Germline loops: CDR1 SGHRS, CDR2 YFSETQ. Trimming removed 6 bases from V and 10 bases from J; junction bases left unmatched: 12. CDR3 size: 14 residues. Written as DNA, the CDR3 is TGCGCCAGCAAATCGGACAGGGAGGTCCGCGAGCAGTTCTTC. Protein sequence: CASKSDREVREQFF.

V is TRBV7-9 and J is TRBJ2-3, with TRBD2 matching 14 bases. V shed 5 bases, J shed 10 bases, and the junction held 14 bases outside the gene matches. The CDR3 runs 17 residues. The germline V gene has CDR1 SEHNR and CDR2 FQNEAQ (reference sequence). CDR3 region: CASSTGTSGSSIVAQYF. In DNA, the CDR3 is TGTGCCAGCAGCACGGGGACTAGCGGGAGTTCCATTGTAGCGCAGTATTTT.

V and J are TRBV5-5 and TRBJ2-1; TRBD2 matches 8 bases. There are 14 residues in the CDR3. The V gene's germline CDR1 is SGHKS and CDR2 YYEKEE (reference sequence). V shed 3 bases and J 9 bases; nucleotides not matched to a gene: 8. The CDR3, as DNA: TGTGCCAGCAGCTCGGGACTAGTCATCAGTGAGCAGTTCTTC. Residues: CASSSGLVISEQFF.

V usage is TRBV29-1 and J usage is TRBJ1-2; tentatively, D is TRBD1 (5 bases). Trimming removed 7 bases from V and 3 bases from J, with 18 bases in between. CDR3 length equals 14 residues. CDR1 SQVTM and CDR2 ANQGSEA come from the germline V gene. The CDR3 sequence is CSAGNRIFYYGYTF. The CDR3 nucleotides are TGCAGCGCTGGAAACAGGATTTTTTACTATGGCTACACCTTC. Using reference TRBV29-1 and TRBJ1-2 for the parts outside the CDR3, the full variable domain is SAVISQKPSRDICQRGTSLTIQCQVDSQVTMMFWYRQQPGQSLTLIATANQGSEATYESGFVIDKFPISRPNLTFSTLTVSNMSPEDSSIYLCSAGNRIFYYGYTFGSGTRLTVV.

The chain uses TRBV30 and TRBJ1-2, with TRBD1 matching 10 bases. The germline V gene encodes CDR1 GTSNPN and CDR2 SVGIG (reference sequence). The trim removed 5 bases at V and 5 bases at J, leaving 5 bases unmatched. This CDR3 region has 13 residues. The DNA for the CDR3 is TGTGCCTGGGAGGGACAGGGGCGGTATGGCTACACCTTC. Its protein product is CAWEGQGRYGYTF.

The CDR3 is CASSLAPGGAGELFF. In DNA, the CDR3 is TGTGCCAGCAGCTTAGCCCCGGGTGGGGCTGGGGAGCTGTTTTTT. The chain employs TRBV7-2 and TRBJ2-2, with a tentative D call TRBD1 (5 bases). The germline gives CDR1 SGHTA, CDR2 FQGNSA. Trimming cost V 0 bases and J 8 bases, with 13 bases left between them. This CDR3 is 15 amino acids long. Full variable domain (rest looked up from reference TRBV7-2 and TRBJ2-2): GAGVSQSPSNKVTEKGKDVELRCDPISGHTALYWYRQSLGQGLEFLIYFQGNSAPDKSGLPSDRFSAERTGGSVSTLTIQRTQQEDSAVYLCASSLAPGGAGELFFGEGSRLTVL.

In this sample, this clone turned up once. The chain employs TRBV19 and TRBJ1-5; 11 nucleotides line up with TRBD1. CDR1 is LNHDA and CDR2 is SQIVND in the germline V gene (reference sequence). V trimming: 10 bases; J trimming: 5 bases; junction bases outside the gene matches: 10. The CDR3 sequence is 15 residues long. DNA for the CDR3: TGTGCCACCTCCGGGACAGGGGGATATCATCAGCCCCAGCATTTT. This translates into CATSGTGGYHQPQHF.

The chain uses TRBV7-8 and TRBJ2-5; D remains unclear. This CDR3 is built from 13 residues. Trimming pared 1 base from V and 1 base from J, leaving 4 bases between. Looked up from germline, CDR1 is SGHVS and CDR2 is FQNEAQ. The CDR3 sequence is CASSLGPQETQYF. CDR3 in DNA: TGTGCCAGCAGCTTAGGGCCCCAAGAGACCCAGTACTTC.

The V call is TRBV29-1, the J call TRBJ1-5; D perhaps matches TRBD1 (5 bases). This CDR3 is 12 amino acids long. CDR1 and CDR2 from the germline V gene are SQVTM and ANQGSEA. V was clipped by 5 bases and J by 4 bases, with 9 bases between them. CDR3 DNA sequence: TGCAGCGTTAGCCAGGGTAATCAGCCCCAGCATTTT. Translating it yields CSVSQGNQPQHF.

The J gene is TRBJ1-5, the V gene TRBV19; 7 positions agree with TRBD1. The CDR3 is 15 residues long. V was pared by 2 bases and J by 6 bases, with 7 bases of the junction left unmatched. In germline, CDR1 is LNHDA, CDR2 SQIVND (reference sequence). The CDR3 DNA follows: TGTGCCAGTAGTATACCCGACAGGGCTCGTCAGCCCCAGCATTTT. Translating it yields CASSIPDRARQPQHF.

The J gene is TRBJ2-2, the V gene TRBV7-2; 8 nucleotides line up with TRBD2. The junction had 14 bases not matched to a gene; V was cut back by 7 bases and J by 7 bases. The CDR3 loop spans 16 amino acids. The germline CDR1 and CDR2 sequences are SGHTA and FQGNSA. CDR3 residues: CASTKGRGGRDGELFF. Written as DNA, the CDR3 is TGTGCCAGCACCAAAGGACGGGGGGGCCGTGACGGGGAGCTGTTTTTT. Full variable domain (remainder filled in from reference TRBV7-2 and TRBJ2-2): GAGVSQSPSNKVTEKGKDVELRCDPISGHTALYWYRQSLGQGLEFLIYFQGNSAPDKSGLPSDRFSAERTGGSVSTLTIQRTQQEDSAVYLCASTKGRGGRDGELFFGEGSRLTVL.

In this sample, this clone turned up once. J is TRBJ2-1 and V is TRBV6-5; D is uncertain. The CDR3 length is 14 residues. Between the trimmed V and J ends, which lost 2 bases and 10 bases, there was a span of 15 bases. Germline-derived CDR1 and CDR2 are MNHEY and SVGAGI. The DNA for the CDR3 is TGTGCCAGCAGTTACCGGGTGGTACCAGCAGAGCAGTTCTTC. Translation: CASSYRVVPAEQFF.

CDR3 coding DNA: TGTGCCAGCAGTGAGAACACCTCTGGAAACACCATATATTTT. Translated, it gives CASSENTSGNTIYF. The chain has TRBV2 and TRBJ1-3; D ambiguous. The CDR3 extends over 14 amino acids. The V end lost 3 bases, the J end lost 0 bases, and 6 bases lay between the germline ends. Per the germline V gene, CDR1 is SNHLY and CDR2 is FYNNEI.

The chain has TRBV10-2 and TRBJ1-2, with D hard to call. The germline V gene has CDR1 WSHSY and CDR2 SAAADI. V was pared by 10 bases and J by 4 bases, with 19 bases between. CDR3 length: 14 amino acids. CDR3 DNA sequence: TGCGCCACCTCGATGCCGGGAATCAGCTATGGCTACACCTTC. Translating it yields CATSMPGISYGYTF.

A few counts support this clone. This chain's CDR3 is CASRHHDRENSPLHF. CDR3 nucleotides: TGTGCCAGCAGACACCATGACAGGGAGAATTCACCCCTCCACTTT. The chain employs TRBV6-6 and TRBJ1-6; 7 nucleotides line up with TRBD1. The CDR3 has 15 residues. Germline V gives CDR1 MNHNY, CDR2 SVGAGI (reference sequence). V shed 6 bases and J 7 bases; nucleotides not matched to a gene: 9.

This clone was observed a single time. The chain recombines TRBV18 with TRBJ2-7; a weak D match, TRBD2 (5 bases). The V and J ends lost 6 bases and 3 bases respectively, with 15 bases between them. Germline CDR1 KGHSH, CDR2 LQKENI. CDR3 length: 14 residues. The CDR3 spells CASSLAGSLYEQYF. CDR3 sequence (DNA): TGTGCCAGCTCCCTGGCTGGGAGCCTCTACGAGCAGTACTTC. Full variable domain (remainder filled in from reference TRBV18 and TRBJ2-7): NAGVMQNPRHLVRRRGQEARLRCSPMKGHSHVYWYRQLPEEGLKFMVYLQKENIIDESGMPKERFSAEFPKEGPSILRIQQVVRGDSAAYFCASSLAGSLYEQYFGPGTRLTVT.

This clone was seen a handful of times. This chain joins TRBV20-1 and TRBJ1-5, with D unclear. The CDR3 loop spans 13 amino acids. Per the germline V gene, CDR1 is DFQATT and CDR2 is SNEGSKA (reference sequence). Trimming took off 3 bases at V and 3 bases at J, with 9 bases between the two ends. CDR3 in amino acids: CSASGRTNQPQHF. Here the CDR3 DNA reads TGCAGTGCTAGTGGGAGGACCAATCAGCCCCAGCATTTT.

The chain recombines TRBV6-2 or TRBV6-3 with TRBJ1-2; no clear D. The ends were cut back, 6 bases at V and 5 bases at J, with 19 bases in the middle. Germline V gene data show CDR1 as MNHEY and CDR2 as SVGEGT. The CDR3 totals 15 residues. The CDR3 DNA reads TGTGCCAGCAGCACTACTATCGACCTGGTTTATGGCTACACCTTC. This encodes CASSTTIDLVYGYTF.

This clone was picked up a small number of times. This chain connects TRBV6-2 or TRBV6-3 to TRBJ2-3, with 8 bases that match TRBD2. Germline values: CDR1 MNHEY, CDR2 SVGEGT. There are 17 residues in the CDR3. J lost 7 bases, V lost 4 bases, and 16 bases had no gene match. The CDR3: CASSSPLEAGVSNTQYF. The CDR3 DNA is TGTGCCAGCAGTTCCCCACTTGAAGCGGGGGTCAGCAATACGCAGTATTTT.

This CDR3 reads CASSYGGGHTDTQYF. The CDR3 DNA follows: TGTGCCAGCAGTTACGGGGGGGGTCACACAGATACGCAGTATTTT. The chain recombines TRBV6-5 with TRBJ2-3; 7 bases fit TRBD2. This CDR3 is 15 amino acids long. Germline V gene sequence: CDR1 MNHEY, CDR2 SVGAGI. V lost 2 bases and J lost 2; bases outside the gene matches: 4.

The chain has TRBV6-5 and TRBJ1-4, with D hard to call. This CDR3 contains 15 residues. Germline V gene data show CDR1 as MNHEY and CDR2 as SVGAGI. V shed 6 bases and J shed 0 bases, with 11 bases lying between them. The chain's CDR3 is CASRDFGSTNEKLFF. CDR3 in DNA: TGTGCCAGCAGGGACTTCGGATCAACTAATGAAAAACTGTTTTTT.

V and J are TRBV29-1 and TRBJ1-1; D is unclear. This CDR3 is built from 12 residues. Germline CDR1 and CDR2: SQVTM and ANQGSEA. V gave up 5 bases and J gave up 1 base, with 8 bases separating them. The CDR3 nucleotides are TGCAGCGTTACACAAACGAACACTGAAGCTTTCTTT. It encodes CSVTQTNTEAFF.

The CDR3 reads CASSLAKHILRDGANVLTF. The CDR3 DNA follows: TGCGCCAGCAGCTTGGCCAAACACATCCTTCGGGATGGGGCCAACGTCCTGACTTTC. J is TRBJ2-6 and V is TRBV5-1; a possible D gene is TRBD2 (5 bases). The CDR3 spans 19 residues. The V gene lost 0 bases and the J gene lost 3 bases, with 19 bases spanning the gap. CDR1 is SGHRS, CDR2 YFSETQ, per germline.

The rearrangement joins TRBV4-3 to TRBJ2-5, with 8 bases lining up with TRBD1. Germline-derived CDR1 and CDR2 are LGHNA and YSLEER. The CDR3 sequence is 15 residues long. V gave up 0 bases and J gave up 4 bases; unmatched junction bases: 4. The CDR3 region has the DNA TGCGCCAGCAGCCAAGATCGGACAGGGTCAGAGACCCAGTACTTC. It encodes CASSQDRTGSETQYF.